This entry lists 30 T cell receptor beta chains sequenced from one sample in a study of breast tumors, draining lymph nodes, adjacent tissues. Each CDR3 protein is one row after TCRdb ran MiXCR on the multiplex PCR reads. The table includes roughly 100,000 distinct CDR3 sequences, around 30% detected once. The lymph nodes were axillary draining lymph nodes from breast cancer patients. Sequenced: axillary lymph node tissue. The source is a female donor with breast cancer. Some clones in this sample may be carry-over from other donors' samples.

This clonotype has a count of ten or more. Written as DNA, the CDR3 is TGTGCCACCAGCAGAGATTTCCGGCAGGTCGGTAACAATGAGCAGTTCTTC. It yields the protein CATSRDFRQVGNNEQFF. J is TRBJ2-1 and V is TRBV15; D gene unclear. The germline V gene has CDR1 LNHNV and CDR2 YYDKDF (reference sequence). CDR3 length: 17 residues. Trimming cost V 0 bases and J 5 bases, with 17 bases left between them.

V usage is TRBV5-1 and J usage is TRBJ1-5, with D perhaps TRBD1 (6 bases). Germline V gene sequence: CDR1 SGHRS, CDR2 YFSETQ. Trimming left V 0 bases short and J 7 bases short, with 14 bases between. The CDR3 has 15 amino acids. The CDR3 spells CASSLGGGSSQPQHF. The CDR3 coding sequence is TGCGCCAGCAGCTTGGGAGGGGGTAGCAGCCAGCCCCAGCATTTT.

This clonotype was observed at least ten times. It may be a read error: a sequence one base away is much more abundant. The V and J genes are TRBV2 and TRBJ2-3; D remains ambiguous. The germline V and J ends were trimmed by 4 bases and 6 bases, with 11 bases remaining between them. CDR1 is SNHLY, CDR2 FYNNEI, per germline. This CDR3 region has 13 residues. DNA of the CDR3: TGTGCCAGCAGTGGTTTAGCAACTGATACGCAGTATTTT. The encoded protein is CASSGLATDTQYF.

This clonotype showed up many times. The V gene is TRBV3-2, the J gene TRBJ2-3; the DNA was not used to check the table's D call, TRBD2. TRBV3-2 is labeled a pseudogene. This CDR3 has 15 amino acids. The CDR3, as DNA: TGTGCCAGCAGCCAAGAAGGGCTGTGCCCAGATACGCAGTATTTT. Its translation: CASSQEGLCPDTQYF.

In this sample, this clonotype turned up many times. The chain recombines TRBV5-1 with TRBJ1-2; D remains unclear. Germline V gene lookup returns CDR1 SGHRS and CDR2 YFSETQ. V gave up 0 bases and J gave up 3 bases, with 6 bases separating them. The CDR3 covers 13 residues. Here the CDR3 DNA reads TGCGCCAGCAGCTTGGGCGGGGACTATGGCTACACCTTC. It codes for CASSLGGDYGYTF.

The V and J genes are TRBV5-7 and TRBJ1-4; D gene uncertain. TRBV5-7 is identified as an open reading frame with a role that is uncertain. V was pared by 2 bases and J by 6 bases, with 11 bases between. This CDR3 contains 14 residues. In nucleotides, the CDR3 is TGTGCCAGCAGCTTCTCCGGGGTGGATGAAAAACTGTTTTTT. Translation gives CASSFSGVDEKLFF.

This clonotype was found many times. The rearrangement links TRBV3-1 to TRBJ2-1, with no clear D. V was clipped by 5 bases and J by 0 bases, with 14 bases between them. The length of the CDR3 is 16 residues. CDR1 is LGHDT, CDR2 YNNKEL, per germline (reference sequence). The CDR3 sequence is CASSRKKKGSYNEQFF. The CDR3 DNA reads as TGTGCCAGCAGCAGAAAGAAAAAGGGCTCCTACAATGAGCAGTTCTTC.

This clonotype was observed a few times. This may be a read error: a much more frequent sequence differs by one nucleotide. The chain joins TRBV5-1 to TRBJ2-3; D gene unclear. The germline CDR1 and CDR2 sequences are SGHRS and YFSETQ. The CDR3 loop spans 12 amino acids. The CDR3 DNA reads TGCGCCAGCAGCTTGATATCAGATACGCACTATTTT. It encodes CASSLISDTHYF. The whole variable domain, filled in from reference TRBV5-1 and TRBJ2-3, reads KAGVTQTPRYLIKTRGQQVTLSCSPISGHRSVSWYQQTPGQGLQFLFEYFSETQRNKGNFPGRFSGRQFSNSRSEMNVSTLELGDSALYLCASSLISDTHYFGPGTRLTVL.

This clonotype was recorded many times. The chain is built from TRBV7-9 and TRBJ1-2; the D is unclear. V lost 2 bases, J lost 3 bases, and 10 bases lay in between. CDR1 is SEHNR, CDR2 FQNEAQ, per germline (reference sequence). The CDR3 runs to 14 residues. The CDR3 region has the DNA TGTGCCAGCAGCTTACCTGGAGGGTACTATGGCTACACCTTC. Translating gives CASSLPGGYYGYTF.

The table lists this clonotype with many counts. This rearrangement joins TRBV3-1 to TRBJ2-3; no clear D gene. The length of the CDR3 is 15 residues. Trimming removed 0 bases at V and 2 bases at J, with 9 bases between. The V gene's germline CDR1 is LGHDT and CDR2 YNNKEL (reference sequence). The CDR3 here is CASSQDLGNTDTQYF. The CDR3 coding sequence is TGTGCCAGCAGCCAAGATTTGGGCAACACAGATACGCAGTATTTT.

In its sample, this clonotype was seen many times. V is TRBV5-1 and J is TRBJ1-6, with a tentative D call TRBD1 (5 bases). Between the trimmed V and J ends, which lost 3 bases and 11 bases, there was a span of 15 bases. This CDR3 is 14 amino acids long. Germline V gene data show CDR1 as SGHRS and CDR2 as YFSETQ. CDR3 protein: CASSSGTGRAPLHF. The CDR3 DNA follows: TGCGCCAGCAGCTCCGGGACCGGGCGGGCACCCCTCCACTTT. Full variable domain (missing parts from reference TRBV5-1 and TRBJ1-6): KAGVTQTPRYLIKTRGQQVTLSCSPISGHRSVSWYQQTPGQGLQFLFEYFSETQRNKGNFPGRFSGRQFSNSRSEMNVSTLELGDSALYLCASSSGTGRAPLHFGNGTRLTVT.

The sample holds many counts of this clonotype. The V call is TRBV9, the J call TRBJ2-5; 7 bases are a match to TRBD2. Germline V gives CDR1 SGDLS, CDR2 YYNGEE. The CDR3 totals 17 residues. The ends lost 0 bases at V and 5 bases at J; junction bases unmatched: 13. The CDR3: CASSVGIGAGVGETQYF. In DNA, the CDR3 is TGTGCCAGCAGCGTAGGGATCGGCGCGGGAGTGGGGGAGACCCAGTACTTC.

This clonotype appeared many times. The gene calls are TRBV19 and TRBJ1-5; D might be TRBD1 (6 bases). The V end was cut by 7 bases, the J end by 7 bases, with 20 bases between. The germline gives CDR1 LNHDA, CDR2 SQIVND (reference sequence). The CDR3 length is 15 residues. This CDR3 reads CASKELTGSGQPQHF. DNA for the CDR3: TGTGCCAGTAAAGAACTTACAGGGAGTGGCCAGCCCCAGCATTTT.

There are many counts of this clonotype. The rearrangement joins TRBV2 to TRBJ2-5; no firm D call. CDR1 is SNHLY and CDR2 is FYNNEI in the germline V gene. V was shortened by 3 bases and J by 6 bases, with 14 bases between the two germline ends. This CDR3 is built from 14 residues. The CDR3 spells CASSDASVQKTQYF. CDR3 DNA sequence: TGTGCCAGCAGTGATGCTAGTGTGCAAAAGACCCAGTACTTC.

In regard to this clonotype: This may stem from a read error, because a much larger clone lies one nucleotide away. This chain uses TRBV20-1 with TRBJ1-5; possible D gene TRBD1, 6 bases. The CDR3 has 14 residues. CDR1 DFQATT and CDR2 SNEGSKA come from the germline V gene (reference sequence). CDR3: CSAATGQKNPPQHF. CDR3 in DNA: TGCAGTGCTGCCACCGGACAGAAGAATCCGCCCCAGCATTTT.

This clonotype has just a few counts. The chain has TRBV19 and TRBJ1-1; D remains unclear. The germline CDR1 and CDR2 sequences are LNHDA and SQIVND (reference sequence). The CDR3 spans 15 residues. The V end was cut by 7 bases, the J end by 4 bases, with 19 bases between. The CDR3 region is CASTPRRRVGTEAFF. As DNA, the CDR3 is TGTGCCAGTACCCCCCGTCGGAGGGTTGGCACTGAAGCTTTCTTT.

This clonotype has a count of ten or more. The CDR3 reads CASSLGNVAASTDTQYF. In nucleotides, the CDR3 is TGTGCCAGCAGCCTGGGTAACGTAGCGGCTAGCACAGATACGCAGTATTTT. The V gene is TRBV4-2, the J gene TRBJ2-3; D is perhaps TRBD2 (6 bases). There are 17 residues in the CDR3. Trimming removed 4 bases from V and 0 bases from J, with 17 bases in between. Germline loops: CDR1 LGHNA, CDR2 YNFKEQ.

This clonotype was picked up many times. The J gene is TRBJ2-1, the V gene TRBV27; maybe TRBD2 (5 bases). CDR1 MNHEY and CDR2 SMNVEV come from the germline V gene (reference sequence). The CDR3 runs 12 residues. The V and J ends lost 2 bases and 7 bases respectively, with 6 bases between them. CDR3 bases: TGTGCCAGCAGTTTACCGGGAAATGAGCAGTTCTTC. As protein: CASSLPGNEQFF.

With respect to this clonotype: A read error may explain this, as a much larger clone is one base away. V gene TRBV6-4 combines with J gene TRBJ2-1, with TRBD2 as a possible D gene (5 bases). Deletions cut 0 bases from V and 8 bases from J, with 11 bases between. The CDR3 totals 14 residues. Germline values: CDR1 MRHNA, CDR2 SNTAGT. The CDR3 nucleotides are TGTGCCAGCAGTGACTCGAGCAATAGCGATGAGCAGTTCTTC. It translates to CASSDSSNSDEQFF.

The sample holds many counts of this clonotype. The chain employs TRBV25-1 and TRBJ1-6; D is perhaps TRBD1 (5 bases). The germline V gene has CDR1 MGHDK and CDR2 SYGVNS. The CDR3 has 16 amino acids. V shed 1 base and J shed 9 bases, with 16 bases lying between them. The CDR3 nucleotides are TGTGCCAGCAGTGAATGGGGCTCCCTAAGGGGTTCACCCCTCCACTTT. This sequence encodes CASSEWGSLRGSPLHF. The full variable domain, in which reference TRBV25-1 and TRBJ1-6 provide the parts outside the CDR3, is EADIYQTPRYLVIGTGKKITLECSQTMGHDKMYWYQQDPGMELHLIHYSYGVNSTEKGDLSSESTVSRIRTEHFPLTLESARPSHTSQYLCASSEWGSLRGSPLHFGNGTRLTVT.

Regarding this clonotype: Just one base apart from a much larger clone, this may be a read error. The chain uses TRBV27 and TRBJ1-2; 9 bases align to TRBD1. V was clipped by 10 bases and J by 1 base; unmatched bases: 7. Germline-derived CDR1 and CDR2 are MNHEY and SMNVEV (reference sequence). The CDR3 runs 14 residues. CDR3 in amino acids: CANSRTGVNYGYTF. The CDR3 DNA reads TGTGCCAACAGCCGGACAGGGGTTAACTATGGCTACACCTTC.

This clonotype was detected a few times. An end of the junction differs from the germline gene, which may be a read error. The chain uses TRBV15 and TRBJ1-6; 11 bases agree with TRBD1. Germline V gives CDR1 LNHNV, CDR2 YYDKDF (reference sequence). The CDR3 runs 16 residues. In nucleotides, the CDR3 is TGTGCCACCAGCAGAGACGGGACAGGGGGAAAGTGGGCCCTCCACTTC. Encoded protein: CATSRDGTGGKWALHF.

In its sample, this clonotype was seen many times. A much larger clone sits a single nucleotide away, making a read error possible. The genes are TRBV6-6 and TRBJ2-7, with D tentatively TRBD1 (5 bases). The CDR3 extends over 13 amino acids. V lost 5 bases to trimming and J lost 2 bases, with 10 bases between them. In germline, CDR1 is MNHNY, CDR2 SVGAGI (reference sequence). The CDR3 region is CASSPTGAYEQYF. The CDR3 DNA is TGTGCCAGCAGTCCTACAGGAGCCTACGAGCAGTACTTC.

The chain is built from TRBV19 and TRBJ2-1, with TRBD1 matching 11 bases. The CDR3 runs to 15 residues. With V trimmed by 4 bases and J by 8 bases, 7 bases remained unmatched. Germline CDR1 LNHDA, CDR2 SQIVND (reference sequence). CDR3 DNA: TGTGCCAGTAGTACTCGGACAGGGGGCAGGGATGAGCAGTTCTTC. It encodes CASSTRTGGRDEQFF.

This clonotype was seen just once. The chain is built from TRBV29-1 and TRBJ1-2; a possible D gene is TRBD1 (5 bases). Germline CDR1 and CDR2: SQVTM and ANQGSEA. The CDR3 contains 13 residues. V was shortened by 8 bases and J by 5 bases, with 18 bases between the two germline ends. The DNA for the CDR3 is TGCAGCTGGAACGGGAGGGGAGATTATGGCTACACCTTC. Translation gives CSWNGRGDYGYTF.

Details on this clonotype: An end of the junction differs from the germline gene, which may be a read error. The rearrangement joins TRBV15 to TRBJ1-2; 9 positions agree with TRBD1. This CDR3 spans 14 amino acids. CDR1 and CDR2 (germline): LNHNV, YYDKDF (reference sequence). DNA for the CDR3: TGTGCCACCAGCGGGGACAGGGAAAACTATGGCCACACCTTC. It translates to CATSGDRENYGHTF. Filled out from reference TRBV15 and TRBJ1-2, the complete variable domain reads DAMVIQNPRYQVTQFGKPVTLSCSQTLNHNVMYWYQQKSSQAPKLLFHYYDKDFNNEADTPDNFQSRRPNTSFCFLDIRSPGLGDTAMYLCATSGDRENYGHTFGSGTRLTVV.

The J gene is TRBJ2-5, the V gene TRBV20-1, with D hard to call. This CDR3 is 10 amino acids long. Trimming shortened V by 3 bases and J by 2 bases, and 1 base separated the two germline ends. The germline gives CDR1 DFQATT, CDR2 SNEGSKA (reference sequence). In DNA form, the CDR3 reads TGCAGTGCTAGGCAAGAGACCCAGTACTTC. Its protein product is CSARQETQYF.

This clonotype was counted many times. The V gene is TRBV20-1, the J gene TRBJ1-4, with D maybe TRBD1 (6 bases). The CDR3 consists of 13 residues. Germline V gene lookup returns CDR1 DFQATT and CDR2 SNEGSKA (reference sequence). Trimming cost V 3 bases and J 5 bases, with 10 bases left between them. The CDR3 DNA follows: TGCAGTGCTAGCTCAGGGGAGAATGAAAAACTGTTTTTT. Translation: CSASSGENEKLFF.

V gene TRBV30 combines with J gene TRBJ2-3; D is uncertain. This CDR3 is built from 18 residues. Trimming removed 2 bases at V and 3 bases at J, with 24 bases between. Germline assignment: CDR1 GTSNPN and CDR2 SVGIG (reference sequence). The CDR3: CAWSKAARSHLGTDTQYF. The CDR3 region has the DNA TGTGCCTGGAGTAAGGCGGCCCGATCCCATCTGGGGACAGATACGCAGTATTTT.

On this clonotype itself: Germline and junction disagree at one end, which may indicate a read error. The chain is built from TRBV7-9 and TRBJ2-3; 8 bases are shared with TRBD2. Germline CDR1 reads SEHNR; CDR2 reads FQNEAQ (reference sequence). The CDR3 covers 17 residues. CDR3 sequence: CASSLRTSGESTDPQYF. The CDR3, as DNA: TGTGCCAGCAGCTTACGAACTAGCGGAGAAAGCACAGATCCGCAGTATTTT.